In its sample, the clone carrying this TCR beta chain was seen many times. Its target is not known. The data originate from a study of prognosis after radiotherapy for stage I lung cancer. For the study at large: Ages of the 10 to 15 men and five or six women ranged about 50 to 85 years, median roughly 76. Study findings and constraints: Unique TCR clones declined after stereotactic body radiation therapy, from a median around 9,500 to 6,500.

The CDR3 is 17 amino acids. Losses at the gene ends were 1 base for V and 1 base for J; bases not matched to a gene: 6. CDR1 SGHTA and CDR2 FQGNSA come from the germline V gene. Starting from genomic DNA, TCR beta CDR3 was amplified through two-round multiplex PCR. Primers (each specific to one TRBV or TRBJ gene) were used in first-round PCR. MiXCR, applied by TCRdb to the multiplex PCR reads, yields one record per CDR3 protein. The sample records tens of thousands of distinct CDR3 sequences, roughly two fifths being singletons. The rearrangement links TRBV7-2 to TRBJ2-1, with TRBD2 matching over 8 bases. The receptor comes from a donor aged 50 or older with non-small cell lung cancer. The sample in question was PBMCs, obtained before or after stereotactic body radiation therapy (not recorded which). The CDR3 sequence is CASSLVGAGVSYNEQFF. CDR3 coding DNA: TGTGCCAGCAGCTTAGTGGGAGCGGGAGTTTCCTACAATGAGCAGTTCTTC.